The source of this T cell receptor (beta chain) is a study of blood T cell repertoires in COVID-19. Clones were sequenced by immunoSEQ multiplex PCR, and TCRdb holds only the in-frame ones, with some missing. The sample includes about 300,000 clones, around 88% of them seen just once. J lost 6 bases, V lost 3 bases, and 4 bases had no gene match. Germline CDR1 is MNHEY and CDR2 is SMNVEV (reference sequence). This CDR3 region has 13 residues. The rearrangement uses TRBV27 and TRBJ1-1; TRBD1 matches 7 bases. This sequence originates from a woman aged 30 to 39 with COVID-19, enrolled during active disease. What was sequenced was peripheral blood. CDR3 amino acids: CASSFLGTAEAFF. CDR3 DNA: TGTGCCAGCAGTTTCCTAGGGACAGCTGAAGCTTTCTTT.